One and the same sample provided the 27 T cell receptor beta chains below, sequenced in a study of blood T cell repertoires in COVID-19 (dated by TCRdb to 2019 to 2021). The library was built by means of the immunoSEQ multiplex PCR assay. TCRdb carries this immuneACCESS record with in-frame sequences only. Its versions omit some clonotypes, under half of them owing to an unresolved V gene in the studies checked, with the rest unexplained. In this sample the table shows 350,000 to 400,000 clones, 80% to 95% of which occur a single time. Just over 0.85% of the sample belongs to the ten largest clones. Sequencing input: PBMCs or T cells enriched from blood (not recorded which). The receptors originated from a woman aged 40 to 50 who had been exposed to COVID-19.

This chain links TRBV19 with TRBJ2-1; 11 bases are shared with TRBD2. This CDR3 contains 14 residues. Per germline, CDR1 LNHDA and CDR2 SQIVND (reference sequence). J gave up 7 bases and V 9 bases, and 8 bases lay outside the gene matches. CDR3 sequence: CASLGLAGGNEQFF. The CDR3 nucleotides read TGTGCCAGCCTCGGTTTAGCGGGGGGGAATGAGCAGTTCTTC.

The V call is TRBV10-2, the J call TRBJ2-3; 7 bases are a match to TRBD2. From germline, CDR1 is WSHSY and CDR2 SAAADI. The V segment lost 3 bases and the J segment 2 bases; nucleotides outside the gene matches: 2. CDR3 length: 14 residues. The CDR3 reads CASSDSGYTDTQYF. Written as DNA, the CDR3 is TGCGCCAGCAGTGATAGCGGGTACACAGATACGCAGTATTTT.

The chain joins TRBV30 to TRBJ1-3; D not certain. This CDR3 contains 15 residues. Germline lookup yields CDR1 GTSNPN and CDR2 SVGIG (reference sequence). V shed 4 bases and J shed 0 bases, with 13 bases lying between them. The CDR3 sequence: CAWNRVTSSGNTIYF. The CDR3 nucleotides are TGTGCCTGGAACCGGGTTACATCCTCTGGAAACACCATATATTTT.

The CDR3 loop is CASSPSPRTGSSGNTIYF. The CDR3 coding sequence is TGTGCCAGCAGCCCCAGCCCGCGGACAGGGAGCTCTGGAAACACCATATATTTT. V is TRBV7-6 and J is TRBJ1-3; TRBD1 matches at 8 bases. Germline lookup yields CDR1 SGHVS and CDR2 FNYEAQ. The CDR3 covers 18 residues. Trimming cost V 5 bases and J 0 bases; bases outside gene matches: 12.

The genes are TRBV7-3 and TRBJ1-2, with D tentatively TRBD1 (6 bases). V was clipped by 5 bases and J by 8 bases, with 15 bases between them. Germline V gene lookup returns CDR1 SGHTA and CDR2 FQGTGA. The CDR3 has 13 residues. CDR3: CASSLITGFGYTF. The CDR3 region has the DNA TGTGCCAGCAGCCTCATTACAGGGTTCGGCTACACCTTC.

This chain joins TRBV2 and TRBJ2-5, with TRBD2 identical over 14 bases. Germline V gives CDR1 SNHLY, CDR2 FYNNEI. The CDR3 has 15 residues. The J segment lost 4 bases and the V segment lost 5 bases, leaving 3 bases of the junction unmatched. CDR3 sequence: CASSLTSGGAETQYF. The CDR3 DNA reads TGTGCCAGCAGTCTGACTAGCGGGGGGGCAGAGACCCAGTACTTC. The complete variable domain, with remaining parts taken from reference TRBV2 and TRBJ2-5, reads EPEVTQTPSHQVTQMGQEVILRCVPISNHLYFYWYRQILGQKVEFLVSFYNNEISEKSEIFDDQFSVERPDGSNFTLKIRSTKLEDSAMYFCASSLTSGGAETQYFGPGTRLLVL.

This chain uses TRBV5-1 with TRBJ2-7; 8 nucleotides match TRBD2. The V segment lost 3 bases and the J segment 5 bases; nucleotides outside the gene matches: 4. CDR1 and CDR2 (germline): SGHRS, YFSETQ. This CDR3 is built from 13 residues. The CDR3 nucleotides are TGCGCCAGCAGCTACGGACTAGCCAACGAGCAGTACTTC. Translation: CASSYGLANEQYF.

The DNA of the CDR3 is TGTGCCAGCAGTTGGACAGGGCAACGCACAGATACGCAGTATTTT. It translates to CASSWTGQRTDTQYF. The J gene is TRBJ2-3, the V gene TRBV6-2 or TRBV6-3; 8 nucleotides align to TRBD1. Germline CDR1 and CDR2: MNHEY and SVGEGT. The J segment lost 1 base and the V segment lost 4 bases, leaving 4 bases of the junction unmatched. The CDR3 is made up of 15 amino acids.

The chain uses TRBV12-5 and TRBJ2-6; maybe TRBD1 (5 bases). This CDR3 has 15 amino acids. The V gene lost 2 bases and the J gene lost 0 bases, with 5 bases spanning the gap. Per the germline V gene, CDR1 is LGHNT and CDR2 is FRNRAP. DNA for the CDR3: TGTGCTAGTGGTTTGCAGGGCTCTGGGGCCAACGTCCTGACTTTC. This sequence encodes CASGLQGSGANVLTF.

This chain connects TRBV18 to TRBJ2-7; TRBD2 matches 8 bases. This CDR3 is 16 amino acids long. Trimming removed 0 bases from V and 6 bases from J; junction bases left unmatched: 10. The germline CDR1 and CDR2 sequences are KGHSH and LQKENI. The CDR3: CASSPPKGLEFREQYF. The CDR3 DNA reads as TGTGCCAGCTCACCACCGAAGGGACTAGAATTCCGCGAGCAGTACTTC.

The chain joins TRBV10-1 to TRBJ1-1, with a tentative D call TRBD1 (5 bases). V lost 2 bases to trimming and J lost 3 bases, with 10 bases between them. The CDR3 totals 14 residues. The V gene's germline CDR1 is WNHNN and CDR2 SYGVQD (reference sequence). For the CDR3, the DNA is TGCGCCAGCAGTGAGCCCTCAGGGTACACTGAAGCTTTCTTT. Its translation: CASSEPSGYTEAFF.

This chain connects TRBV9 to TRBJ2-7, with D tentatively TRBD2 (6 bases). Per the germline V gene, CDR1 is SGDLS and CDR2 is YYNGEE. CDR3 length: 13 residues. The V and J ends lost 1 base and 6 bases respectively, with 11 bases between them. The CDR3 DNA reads TGTGCCAGCAGCGTAACGTTCGGGGGCGAGCAGTACTTC. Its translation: CASSVTFGGEQYF.

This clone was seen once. This CDR3 is CASSTGTNYEQFF. In DNA, the CDR3 is TGTGCCAGTAGTACCGGGACTAACTATGAGCAGTTCTTC. This rearrangement joins TRBV19 to TRBJ2-1, with 7 nucleotides matching TRBD2. The CDR3 extends over 13 amino acids. The J segment lost 8 bases and the V segment lost 4 bases, leaving 5 bases of the junction unmatched. The germline V gene has CDR1 LNHDA and CDR2 SQIVND (reference sequence).

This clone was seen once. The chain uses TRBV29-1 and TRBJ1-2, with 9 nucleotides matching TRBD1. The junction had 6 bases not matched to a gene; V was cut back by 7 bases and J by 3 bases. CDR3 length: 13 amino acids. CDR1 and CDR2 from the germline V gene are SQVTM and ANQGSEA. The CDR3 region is CSAPGQGHYGYTF. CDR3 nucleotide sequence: TGCAGCGCTCCGGGACAGGGCCACTATGGCTACACCTTC.

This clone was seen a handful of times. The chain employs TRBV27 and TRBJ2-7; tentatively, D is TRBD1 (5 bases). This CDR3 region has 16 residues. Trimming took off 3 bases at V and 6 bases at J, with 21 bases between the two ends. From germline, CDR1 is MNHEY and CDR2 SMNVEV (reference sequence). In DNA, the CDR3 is TGTGCCAGCAGTTTCCAGGGTTTCGGGTCCTTAGCCGAGCAGTACTTC. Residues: CASSFQGFGSLAEQYF.

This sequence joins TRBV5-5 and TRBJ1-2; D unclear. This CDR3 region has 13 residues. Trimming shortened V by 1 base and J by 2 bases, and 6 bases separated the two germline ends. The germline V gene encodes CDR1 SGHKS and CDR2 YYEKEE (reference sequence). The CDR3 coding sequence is TGTGCCAGCAGCTTGCACAGAAACTATGGCTACACCTTC. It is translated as CASSLHRNYGYTF.

CDR3 DNA: TGTGCCAGTAGTAAGGAGGCCACCAATCAGCCCCAGCATTTT. Translating it yields CASSKEATNQPQHF. The chain employs TRBV19 and TRBJ1-5; no clear D gene. Trimming took 4 bases from V and 3 from J, leaving 10 bases between them. Germline V gene sequence: CDR1 LNHDA, CDR2 SQIVND (reference sequence). The CDR3 is made up of 14 amino acids. Based on the CDR3 plus reference TRBV19 and TRBJ1-5, the full variable domain is DGGITQSPKYLFRKEGQNVTLSCEQNLNHDAMYWYRQDPGQGLRLIYYSQIVNDFQKGDIAEGYSVSREKKESFPLTVTSAQKNPTAFYLCASSKEATNQPQHFGDGTRLSIL.

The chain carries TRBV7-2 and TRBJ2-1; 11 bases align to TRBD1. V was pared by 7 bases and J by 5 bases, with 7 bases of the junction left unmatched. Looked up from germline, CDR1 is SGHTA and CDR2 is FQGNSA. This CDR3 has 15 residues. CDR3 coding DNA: TGTGCCAGCAACCAGGACAGGGGGCACCACAATGAGCAGTTCTTC. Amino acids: CASNQDRGHHNEQFF.

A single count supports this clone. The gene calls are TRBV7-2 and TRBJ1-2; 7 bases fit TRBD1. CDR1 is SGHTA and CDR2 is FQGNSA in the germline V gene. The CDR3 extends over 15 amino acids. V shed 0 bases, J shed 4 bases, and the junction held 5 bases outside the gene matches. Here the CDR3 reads CASSLAGPGGYGYTF. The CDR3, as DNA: TGTGCCAGCAGCTTAGCGGGCCCAGGGGGCTATGGCTACACCTTC.

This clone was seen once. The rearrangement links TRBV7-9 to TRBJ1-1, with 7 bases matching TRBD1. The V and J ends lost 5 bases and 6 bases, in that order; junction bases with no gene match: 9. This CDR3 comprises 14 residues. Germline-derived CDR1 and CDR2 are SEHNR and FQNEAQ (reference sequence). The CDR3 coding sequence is TGTGCCAGCAGCCGCGACAGGGAGGTGGCTGAAGCTTTCTTT. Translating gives CASSRDREVAEAFF.

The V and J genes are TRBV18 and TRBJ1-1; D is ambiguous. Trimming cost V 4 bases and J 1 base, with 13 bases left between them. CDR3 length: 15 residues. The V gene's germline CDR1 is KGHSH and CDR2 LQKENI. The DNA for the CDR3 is TGTGCCAGCTCACAAGGTCGGGGTCAGAACACTGAAGCTTTCTTT. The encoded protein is CASSQGRGQNTEAFF.

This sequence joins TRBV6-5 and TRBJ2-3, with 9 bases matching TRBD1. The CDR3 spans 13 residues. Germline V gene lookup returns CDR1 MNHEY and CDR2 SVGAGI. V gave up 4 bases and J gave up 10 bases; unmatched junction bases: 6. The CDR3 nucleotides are TGTGCCAGCAGTTTACTGGGACAGGGATCGCAGTATTTT. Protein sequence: CASSLLGQGSQYF.

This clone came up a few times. The CDR3 nucleotides read TGCGCCAGCAGCATGGGCGGATCGGACATTCAGTACTTC. It translates to CASSMGGSDIQYF. V usage is TRBV5-1 and J usage is TRBJ2-4; unclear D gene. The germline V and J ends were trimmed by 4 bases and 8 bases, with 13 bases remaining between them. The germline CDR1 and CDR2 sequences are SGHRS and YFSETQ. The CDR3 length is 13 residues.

The CDR3 here is CASSLAGTSVSYNEQFF. Here the CDR3 DNA reads TGCGCCAGCAGCTTGGCCGGGACTAGTGTCTCCTACAATGAGCAGTTCTTC. This rearrangement joins TRBV5-1 to TRBJ2-1, with 8 bases matching TRBD2. CDR1 and CDR2 (germline): SGHRS, YFSETQ. The CDR3 length is 17 residues. V was pared by 0 bases and J by 0 bases, with 5 bases of the junction left unmatched.

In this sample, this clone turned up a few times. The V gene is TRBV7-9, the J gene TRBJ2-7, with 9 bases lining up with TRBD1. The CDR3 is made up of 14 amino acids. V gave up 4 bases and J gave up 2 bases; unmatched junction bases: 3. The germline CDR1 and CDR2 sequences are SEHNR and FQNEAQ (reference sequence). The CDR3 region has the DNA TGTGCCAGCAGCTCCCGGACAGGGGCCTACGAGCAGTACTTC. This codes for CASSSRTGAYEQYF.

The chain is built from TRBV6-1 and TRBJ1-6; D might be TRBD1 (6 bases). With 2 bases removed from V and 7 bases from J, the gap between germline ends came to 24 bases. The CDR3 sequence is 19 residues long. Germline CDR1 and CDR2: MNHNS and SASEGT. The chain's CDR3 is CASSESPRGETWENSPLHF. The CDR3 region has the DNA TGTGCCAGCAGTGAAAGCCCCAGGGGCGAGACGTGGGAGAATTCACCCCTCCACTTT.

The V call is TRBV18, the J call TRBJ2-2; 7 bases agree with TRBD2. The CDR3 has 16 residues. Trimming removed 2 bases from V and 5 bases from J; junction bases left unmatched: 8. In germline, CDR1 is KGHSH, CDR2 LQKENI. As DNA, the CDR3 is TGTGCCAGCTCACCAAGCGCGACGGGAGGAACCGGGGAGCTGTTTTTT. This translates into CASSPSATGGTGELFF. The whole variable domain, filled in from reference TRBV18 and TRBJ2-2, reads NAGVMQNPRHLVRRRGQEARLRCSPMKGHSHVYWYRQLPEEGLKFMVYLQKENIIDESGMPKERFSAEFPKEGPSILRIQQVVRGDSAAYFCASSPSATGGTGELFFGEGSRLTVL.